Below, 5 T cell receptor beta chains from the same sample are listed, as sequenced in a study of tissue T cells after allogeneic stem cell transplantation (dated by TCRdb to between 2021 and 2023). Library construction relied on the immunoSEQ multiplex PCR assay. TCRdb stores this immuneACCESS table with in-frame sequences only. Part of the clones is absent; in the studies checked, under half of the shortfall reflects unresolved V genes, and no reason is known for the rest. This sample is represented by 6,500 to 10,000 clones; 45% to 60% of them were singletons. The biggest ten clones account for approximately 8.4% of the sample. Per the publication, the time point label means: mouse harvest day 7 after allogeneic transplant. Each mouse graft, delivered by tail vein injection, combined 10^6 splenic CD5+ T cells with 10^7 T-cell-depleted bone marrow cells. Material for sequencing was gut tissue. The source is a female BALB/c mouse given C57BL/6 T cells with graft-versus-host disease after an allogeneic hematopoietic cell transplant.

About this clone: Each gene name is a mouse one. The CDR3 is cut off 1 residue early in the read; its end comes from the germline J gene. The chain couples TRBV16 to TRBJ2-2; 7 bases map to TRBD1. Germline loops: CDR1 SGHSA, CDR2 FRNQAP. V was clipped by 5 bases and J by 6 bases; unmatched bases: 3. This CDR3 is 13 amino acids long. The CDR3 DNA, read in part, is TGTGCAAGCAGCATACAGGGGCCCGGGCAGCTCTAC. Its translation: CASSIQGPGQLY. The CDR3 in full is CASSIQGPGQLYF.

On this clone itself: Gene names denote mouse genes. The read comes to an end 1 residue before the CDR3 does, leaving the germline J gene to fill in the end. The chain is built from TRBV23 and TRBJ2-1; TRBD2, as called in the table, went unchecked against the DNA. The CDR3 consists of 17 residues. Germline V gene sequence: CDR1 KGHTA, CDR2 FQNQQP. This CDR3 reads CSSSPTTGGSYYAEQFF. Incomplete CDR3 DNA: TGCTCCAGCAGTCCCACGACTGGGGGGTCCTACTATGCTGAGCAGTTC.

This clone was observed a few times. Gene names follow the mouse nomenclature. Read coverage stops 1 residue before the CDR3 terminus; the germline J gene supplies the remainder. V usage is TRBV13-3 and J usage is TRBJ1-1; D gene ambiguous. Trimming took off 2 bases at V and 4 bases at J, with 6 bases between the two ends. Germline V gives CDR1 NNHDY, CDR2 SYVADS. The CDR3 totals 12 residues. Partial CDR3 DNA: TGTGCCAGCAGTGAGGCGTCCACAGAAGTCTTC. The encoded protein is CASSEASTEVF. The entire CDR3 protein reads CASSEASTEVFF.

This clone was detected only a few times. These gene names are mouse names. The read terminates 1 residue before the CDR3 end, so the remaining end is supplied by the germline J gene. This rearrangement joins TRBV12-1 to TRBJ2-7; D gene ambiguous. The V and J ends lost 1 base and 2 bases respectively, with 8 bases between them. The germline V gene has CDR1 SGHSN and CDR2 HYEKVE. The CDR3 is 13 residues long. CDR3 in amino acids: CASSLTSPYEQYF. The sequenced CDR3 bases are TGTGCCAGCTCTCTAACATCTCCCTATGAACAGTAC. The full variable domain, completed using reference TRBV12-1 and TRBJ2-7, is DSGVVQSPRHIIKEKGGRSVLTCIPISGHSNVVWYQQTLGKELKFLIQHYEKVERDKGFLPSRFSVQQFDDYHSEMNMSALELEDSAMYFCASSLTSPYEQYFGPGTRLTVL.

Worth noting for this clone: The germline and genes are mouse ones. The CDR3 end falls 1 residue outside the read, so it is completed with the germline J gene. The genes are TRBV15 and TRBJ2-7, with TRBD2 matching 10 bases. This CDR3 is 14 amino acids long. From germline, CDR1 is SGHND and CDR2 FRSKSL. The junction had 5 bases not matched to a gene; V was cut back by 5 bases and J by 4 bases. The CDR3 here is CASSRTGGTYEQYF. The part of the CDR3 DNA that was read is TGTGCCAGCAGTAGGACTGGGGGAACATATGAACAGTAC.